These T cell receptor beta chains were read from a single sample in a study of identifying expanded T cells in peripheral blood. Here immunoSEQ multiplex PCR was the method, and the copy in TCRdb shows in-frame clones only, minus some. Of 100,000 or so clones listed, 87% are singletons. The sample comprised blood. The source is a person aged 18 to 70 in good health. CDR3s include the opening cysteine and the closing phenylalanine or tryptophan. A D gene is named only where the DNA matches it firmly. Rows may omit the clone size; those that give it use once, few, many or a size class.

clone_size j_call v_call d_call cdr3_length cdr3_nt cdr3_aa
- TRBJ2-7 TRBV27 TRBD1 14 TGTGCCAGCAGAAGGGACAGGGGGAGTTACGAGCAGTACTTC CASRRDRGSYEQYF
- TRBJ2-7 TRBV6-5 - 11 TGTGCCAGCAGTTTCGCCGGGGAGCAGTACTTC CASSFAGEQYF
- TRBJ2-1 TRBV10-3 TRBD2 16 TGTGCCATCAGTGGGATGACTAGCGGGGCCGCAAGGGAGCAGTTCTTC CAISGMTSGAAREQFF
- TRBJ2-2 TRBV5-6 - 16 TGTGCCAGCAGCTTGGTCGGGGCCGCGAACACCGGGGAGCTGTTTTTT CASSLVGAANTGELFF
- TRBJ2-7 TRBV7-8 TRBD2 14 TGTGCCAGCAGCGCCCGGGGGGAGACCTACGAGCAGTACTTC CASSARGETYEQYF
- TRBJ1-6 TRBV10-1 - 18 TGCGCCAGCAGTGATTTAGGGGCCCAGGGATCCTATAATTCACCCCTCCACTTT CASSDLGAQGSYNSPLHF
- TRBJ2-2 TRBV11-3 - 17 TGTGCCAGCAGCTTAGTCGACCTCCTAGGGAACACCGGGGAGCTGTTTTTT CASSLVDLLGNTGELFF
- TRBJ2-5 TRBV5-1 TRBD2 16 TGCGCCAGCAGCTTGGAAACTAGCGGGGGTGAAGAGACCCAGTACTTC CASSLETSGGEETQYF
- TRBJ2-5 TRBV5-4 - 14 TGTGCCAGCAGCCCGGGGGGCGAACGAGAGACCCAGTACTTC CASSPGGERETQYF
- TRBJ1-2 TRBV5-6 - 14 TGTGCCAGCAGCCGCTTGCCCTCCGGTTATGGCTACACCTTC CASSRLPSGYGYTF
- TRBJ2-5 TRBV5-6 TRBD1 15 TGTGCCAGCAGCTACGCGACAGGGGGCTTGGAGACCCAGTACTTC CASSYATGGLETQYF
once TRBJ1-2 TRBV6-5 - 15 TGTGCCAGCAGTTACTTGGGCAGGGGTAACTATGGCTACACCTTC CASSYLGRGNYGYTF
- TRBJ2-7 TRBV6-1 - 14 TGTGCCAGCAGTGAAGGTTGGGGCAGGTACGAGCAGTACTTC CASSEGWGRYEQYF
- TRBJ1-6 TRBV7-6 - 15 TGTGCCAGCAGCTTTCGGGGCTCGGGTAATTCACCCCTCCACTTT CASSFRGSGNSPLHF
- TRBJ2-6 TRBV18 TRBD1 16 TGTGCCAGCTCACCATTTTGGGGACAGGGGGCCAACGTCCTGACTTTC CASSPFWGQGANVLTF
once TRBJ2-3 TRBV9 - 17 TGTGCCAGCAGCGGAAGGAATAAGGACAGATCCACAGATACGCAGTATTTT CASSGRNKDRSTDTQYF
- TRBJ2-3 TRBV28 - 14 TGTGCCAGCTCCCCGAGGTCCCTCGCAGATACGCAGTATTTT CASSPRSLADTQYF
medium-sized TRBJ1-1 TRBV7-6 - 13 TGTGCCAGCAGCTTAAGTGGGAGCACTGAAGCTTTCTTT CASSLSGSTEAFF
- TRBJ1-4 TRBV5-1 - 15 TGCGCCAGCAGCTTCTCGAGTGGGACTAATGAAAAACTGTTTTTT CASSFSSGTNEKLFF
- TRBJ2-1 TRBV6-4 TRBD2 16 TGTGCCAGCAGTCTCGAACTTAGCGGGGGGGCCGATGAGCAGTTCTTC CASSLELSGGADEQFF
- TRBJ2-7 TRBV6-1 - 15 TGTGCCAGCAGGTCGGCCCGGGGGCGAATCTACGAGCAGTACTTC CASRSARGRIYEQYF
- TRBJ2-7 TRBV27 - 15 TGTGCCAGCGCGCCCACCCAGGGGTGGTCCACCGAGCAGTACTTC CASAPTQGWSTEQYF
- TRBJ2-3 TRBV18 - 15 TGTGCCAGCTCATCTGGACCAGGTACATCAGATACGCAGTATTTT CASSSGPGTSDTQYF
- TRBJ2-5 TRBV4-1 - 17 TGCGCCAGCAGCCAAGGGGTCCTTAGAAGCGGCCAAGAGACCCAGTACTTC CASSQGVLRSGQETQYF
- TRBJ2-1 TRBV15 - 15 TGTGCCACCAGCAGAGATAGGGGCGGACACAATGAGCAGTTCTTC CATSRDRGGHNEQFF
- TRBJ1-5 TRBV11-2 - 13 TGTGCCAGCAGCTTAGACCGCAATCAGCCCCAGCATTTT CASSLDRNQPQHF
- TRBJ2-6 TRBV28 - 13 TGTGCCAGCAGCCTAGGTGGGGCCAACGTCCTGACTTTC CASSLGGANVLTF
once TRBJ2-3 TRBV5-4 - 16 TGTGCCAGCAGTCTCAGGGTCGGGCCCTCCACAGATACGCAGTATTTT CASSLRVGPSTDTQYF
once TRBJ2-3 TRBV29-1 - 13 TGCAGCGTCAAAGGGGTCTACACAGATACGCAGTATTTT CSVKGVYTDTQYF
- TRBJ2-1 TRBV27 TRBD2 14 TGTGCCAGCAGTTTGTTGGCGGGGGGAAATGAGCAGTTCTTC CASSLLAGGNEQFF
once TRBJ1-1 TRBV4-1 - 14 TGCGCCAGCAGCCAAGAAAGAATGGACAGACGAGCTTTCTTT CASSQERMDRRAFF
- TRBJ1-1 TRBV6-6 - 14 TGTGCCAGCAGTTACAGACAGATGAACACTGAAGCTTTCTTT CASSYRQMNTEAFF
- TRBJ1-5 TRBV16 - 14 TGTGCCAGCAGCCAATCGCCAGGGCGAGGGCCCCAGCATTTT CASSQSPGRGPQHF
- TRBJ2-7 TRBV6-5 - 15 TGTGCCAGCAGTTACGGGGTGATGGGGGGATACGAGCAGTACTTC CASSYGVMGGYEQYF
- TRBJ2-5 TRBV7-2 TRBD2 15 TGTGCCAGCAGCCTTCAGGGATGGCGGGGGGAGACCCAGTACTTC CASSLQGWRGETQYF
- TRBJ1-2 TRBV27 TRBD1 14 TGTGCCAGCAGTCCCACACAGGGGGCCTATGGCTACACCTTC CASSPTQGAYGYTF
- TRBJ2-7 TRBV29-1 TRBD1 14 TGCAGCGTTGCTCGGACAGGGGGGCCCTACGAGCAGTACTTC CSVARTGGPYEQYF
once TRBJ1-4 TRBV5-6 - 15 TGTGCCAGCAGCGCGGTAGGGGGTTATAATGAAAAACTGTTTTTT CASSAVGGYNEKLFF
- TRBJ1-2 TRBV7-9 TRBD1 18 TGTGCCAGCAGCTTAGAATCCGACAGGGCCACCTCGAAGGATGGCTACACCTTC CASSLESDRATSKDGYTF
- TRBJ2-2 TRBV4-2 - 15 TGTGCCAGCAGCCAAGCTCGGGACCCCACCGGGGAGCTGTTTTTT CASSQARDPTGELFF
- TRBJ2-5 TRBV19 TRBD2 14 TGTGCCAGTAGTATGGGACTAGCGGTAGAGACCCAGTACTTC CASSMGLAVETQYF